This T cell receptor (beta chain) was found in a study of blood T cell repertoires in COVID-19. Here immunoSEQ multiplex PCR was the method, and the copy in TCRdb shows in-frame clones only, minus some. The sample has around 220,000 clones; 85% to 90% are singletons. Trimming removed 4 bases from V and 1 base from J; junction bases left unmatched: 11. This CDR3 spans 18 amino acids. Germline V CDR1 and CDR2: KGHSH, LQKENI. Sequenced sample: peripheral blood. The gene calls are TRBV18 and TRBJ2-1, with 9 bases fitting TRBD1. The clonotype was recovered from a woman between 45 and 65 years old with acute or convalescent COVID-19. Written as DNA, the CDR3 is TGTGCCAGCTCACTCGGGACAGGGCTATTCGGGTCCTACAATGAGCAGTTCTTC. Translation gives CASSLGTGLFGSYNEQFF.